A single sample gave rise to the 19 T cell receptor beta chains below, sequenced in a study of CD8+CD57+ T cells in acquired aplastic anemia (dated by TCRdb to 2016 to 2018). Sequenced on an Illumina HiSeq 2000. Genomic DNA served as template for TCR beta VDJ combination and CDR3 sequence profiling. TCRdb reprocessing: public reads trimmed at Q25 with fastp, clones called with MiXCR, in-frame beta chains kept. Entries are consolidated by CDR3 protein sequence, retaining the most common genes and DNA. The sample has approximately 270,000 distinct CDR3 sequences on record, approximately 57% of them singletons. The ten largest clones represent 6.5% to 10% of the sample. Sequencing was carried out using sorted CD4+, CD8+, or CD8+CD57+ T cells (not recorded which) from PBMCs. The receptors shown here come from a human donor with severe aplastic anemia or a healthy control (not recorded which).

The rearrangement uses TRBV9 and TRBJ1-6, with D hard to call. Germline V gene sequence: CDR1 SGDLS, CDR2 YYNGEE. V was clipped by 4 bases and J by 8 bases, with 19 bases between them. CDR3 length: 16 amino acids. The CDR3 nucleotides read TGTGCCAGCAGCCAAGATCCGGCAGATTTTGATTCACCCCTCCACTTT. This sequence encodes CASSQDPADFDSPLHF.

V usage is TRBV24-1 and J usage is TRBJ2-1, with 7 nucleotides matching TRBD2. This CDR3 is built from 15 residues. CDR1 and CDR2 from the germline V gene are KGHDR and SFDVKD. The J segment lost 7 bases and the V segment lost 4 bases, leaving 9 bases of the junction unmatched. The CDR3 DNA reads TGTGCCACCAGTGAAGGAGGGAGGGCCCAGAATGAGCAGTTCTTC. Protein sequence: CATSEGGRAQNEQFF.

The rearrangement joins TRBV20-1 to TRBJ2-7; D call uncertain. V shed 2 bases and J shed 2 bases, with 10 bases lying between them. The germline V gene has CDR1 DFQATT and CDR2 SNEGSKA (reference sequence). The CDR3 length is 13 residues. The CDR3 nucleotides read TGCAGTGCTAGATTTGCGGATCCCTACGAGCAGTACTTC. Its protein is CSARFADPYEQYF.

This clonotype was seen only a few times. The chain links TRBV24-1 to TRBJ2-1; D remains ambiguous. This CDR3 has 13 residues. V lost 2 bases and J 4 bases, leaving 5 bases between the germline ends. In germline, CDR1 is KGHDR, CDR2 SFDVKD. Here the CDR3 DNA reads TGTGCCACCAGTGATTCCTTATACAATGAGCAGTTCTTC. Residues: CATSDSLYNEQFF.

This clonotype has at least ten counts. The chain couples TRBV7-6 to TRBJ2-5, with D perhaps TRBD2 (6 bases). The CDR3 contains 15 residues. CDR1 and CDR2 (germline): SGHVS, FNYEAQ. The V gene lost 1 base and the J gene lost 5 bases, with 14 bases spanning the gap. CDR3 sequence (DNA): TGTGCCAGCAGCTTAGGGGGACTTGCTAAGGAGACCCAGTACTTC. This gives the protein CASSLGGLAKETQYF.

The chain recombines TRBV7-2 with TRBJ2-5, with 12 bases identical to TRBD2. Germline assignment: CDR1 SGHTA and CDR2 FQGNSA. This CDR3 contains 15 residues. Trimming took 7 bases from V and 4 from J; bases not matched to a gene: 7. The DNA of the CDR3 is TGTGCCAGCAAGAGACTAGCGGGGGAAGGAGAGACCCAGTACTTC. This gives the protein CASKRLAGEGETQYF.

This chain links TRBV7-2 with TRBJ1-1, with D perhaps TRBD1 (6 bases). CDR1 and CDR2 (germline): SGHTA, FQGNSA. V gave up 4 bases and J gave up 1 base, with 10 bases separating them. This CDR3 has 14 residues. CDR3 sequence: CASSSYRENTEAFF. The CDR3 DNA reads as TGTGCCAGCAGCTCCTACAGGGAGAACACTGAAGCTTTCTTT. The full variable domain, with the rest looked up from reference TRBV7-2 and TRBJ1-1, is GAGVSQSPSNKVTEKGKDVELRCDPISGHTALYWYRQSLGQGLEFLIYFQGNSAPDKSGLPSDRFSAERTGGSVSTLTIQRTQQEDSAVYLCASSSYRENTEAFFGQGTRLTVV.

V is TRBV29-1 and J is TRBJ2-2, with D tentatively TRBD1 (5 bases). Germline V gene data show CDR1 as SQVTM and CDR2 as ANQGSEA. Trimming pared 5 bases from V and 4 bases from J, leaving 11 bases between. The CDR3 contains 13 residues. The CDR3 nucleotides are TGCAGCGTTCAGGGTTCGGGCACCGGGGAGCTGTTTTTT. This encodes CSVQGSGTGELFF.

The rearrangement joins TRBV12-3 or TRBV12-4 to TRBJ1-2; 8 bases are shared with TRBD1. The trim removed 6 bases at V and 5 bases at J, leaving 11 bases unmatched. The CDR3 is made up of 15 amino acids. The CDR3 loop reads CASRPSGTGPYGYTF. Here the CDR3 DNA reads TGTGCCAGCAGGCCTTCCGGGACAGGTCCATATGGCTACACCTTC.

The CDR3 loop is CASSPFGGISETQYF. The CDR3 DNA reads TGTGCCAGCAGCCCTTTCGGCGGGATTTCAGAGACCCAGTACTTC. V is TRBV7-9 and J is TRBJ2-5; possible D gene TRBD2, 6 bases. Germline lookup yields CDR1 SEHNR and CDR2 FQNEAQ (reference sequence). The CDR3 extends over 15 amino acids. Trimming took off 5 bases at V and 4 bases at J, with 17 bases between the two ends.

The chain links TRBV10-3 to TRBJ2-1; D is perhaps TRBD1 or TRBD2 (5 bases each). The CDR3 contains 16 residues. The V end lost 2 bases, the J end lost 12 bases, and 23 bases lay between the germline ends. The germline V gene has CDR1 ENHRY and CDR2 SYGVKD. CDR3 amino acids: CAISEKSARGTDTQFF. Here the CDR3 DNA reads TGTGCCATCAGTGAGAAATCGGCGAGGGGCACAGATACGCAGTTCTTC.

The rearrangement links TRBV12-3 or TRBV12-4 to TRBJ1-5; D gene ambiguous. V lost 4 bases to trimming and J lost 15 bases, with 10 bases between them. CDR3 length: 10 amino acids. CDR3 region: CASSYSIRHF. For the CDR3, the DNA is TGTGCCAGCAGTTACTCGATCCGGCATTTT.

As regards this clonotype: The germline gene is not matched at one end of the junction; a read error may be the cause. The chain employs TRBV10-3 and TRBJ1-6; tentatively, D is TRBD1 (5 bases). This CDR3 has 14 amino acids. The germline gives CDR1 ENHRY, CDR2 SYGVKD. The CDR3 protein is CAISPGQDNPPLHF. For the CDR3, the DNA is TGTGCCATCAGTCCTGGACAAGATAATCCACCCCTCCACTTT.

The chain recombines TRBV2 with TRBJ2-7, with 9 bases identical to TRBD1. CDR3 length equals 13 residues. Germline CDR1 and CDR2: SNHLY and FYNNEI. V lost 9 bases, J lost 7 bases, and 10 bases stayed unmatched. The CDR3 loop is CASEGQGLREQYF. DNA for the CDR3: TGTGCCAGTGAGGGACAGGGTTTGAGGGAGCAGTACTTC.

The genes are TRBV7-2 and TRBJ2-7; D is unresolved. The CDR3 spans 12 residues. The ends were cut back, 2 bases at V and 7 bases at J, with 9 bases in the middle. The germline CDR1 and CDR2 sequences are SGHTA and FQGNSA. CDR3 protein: CASSLIDGEQYF. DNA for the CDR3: TGTGCCAGCAGCTTAATCGATGGAGAGCAGTACTTC. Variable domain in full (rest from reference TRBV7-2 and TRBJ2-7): GAGVSQSPSNKVTEKGKDVELRCDPISGHTALYWYRQSLGQGLEFLIYFQGNSAPDKSGLPSDRFSAERTGGSVSTLTIQRTQQEDSAVYLCASSLIDGEQYFGPGTRLTVT.

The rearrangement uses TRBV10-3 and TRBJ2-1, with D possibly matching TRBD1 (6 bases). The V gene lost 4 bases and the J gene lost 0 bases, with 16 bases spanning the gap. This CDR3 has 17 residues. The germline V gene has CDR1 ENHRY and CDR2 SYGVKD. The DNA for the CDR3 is TGTGCCATCAGTGGACTGGGGGACAAGGGCTCCTACAATGAGCAGTTCTTC. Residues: CAISGLGDKGSYNEQFF.

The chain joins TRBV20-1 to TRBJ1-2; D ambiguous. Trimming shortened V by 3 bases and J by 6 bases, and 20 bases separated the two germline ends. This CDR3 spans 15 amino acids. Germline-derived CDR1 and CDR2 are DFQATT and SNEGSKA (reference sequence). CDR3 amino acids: CSASMAGPLLDGYTF. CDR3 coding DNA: TGCAGTGCTAGTATGGCAGGACCCCTGCTCGATGGCTACACCTTC.

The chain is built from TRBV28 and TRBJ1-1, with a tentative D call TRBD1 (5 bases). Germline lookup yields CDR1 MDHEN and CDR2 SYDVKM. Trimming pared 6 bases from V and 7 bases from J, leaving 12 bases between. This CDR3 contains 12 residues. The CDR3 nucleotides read TGTGCCAGCAGCCCCCTGGGGGTTGAAGCTTTCTTT. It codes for CASSPLGVEAFF.

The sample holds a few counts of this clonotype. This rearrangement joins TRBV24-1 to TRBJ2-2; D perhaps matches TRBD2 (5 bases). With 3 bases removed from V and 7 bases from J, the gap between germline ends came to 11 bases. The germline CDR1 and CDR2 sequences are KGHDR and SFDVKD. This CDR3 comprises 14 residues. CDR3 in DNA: TGTGCCACCAGTGATCAAACTAGGAACGGGGAGCTGTTTTTT. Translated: CATSDQTRNGELFF.